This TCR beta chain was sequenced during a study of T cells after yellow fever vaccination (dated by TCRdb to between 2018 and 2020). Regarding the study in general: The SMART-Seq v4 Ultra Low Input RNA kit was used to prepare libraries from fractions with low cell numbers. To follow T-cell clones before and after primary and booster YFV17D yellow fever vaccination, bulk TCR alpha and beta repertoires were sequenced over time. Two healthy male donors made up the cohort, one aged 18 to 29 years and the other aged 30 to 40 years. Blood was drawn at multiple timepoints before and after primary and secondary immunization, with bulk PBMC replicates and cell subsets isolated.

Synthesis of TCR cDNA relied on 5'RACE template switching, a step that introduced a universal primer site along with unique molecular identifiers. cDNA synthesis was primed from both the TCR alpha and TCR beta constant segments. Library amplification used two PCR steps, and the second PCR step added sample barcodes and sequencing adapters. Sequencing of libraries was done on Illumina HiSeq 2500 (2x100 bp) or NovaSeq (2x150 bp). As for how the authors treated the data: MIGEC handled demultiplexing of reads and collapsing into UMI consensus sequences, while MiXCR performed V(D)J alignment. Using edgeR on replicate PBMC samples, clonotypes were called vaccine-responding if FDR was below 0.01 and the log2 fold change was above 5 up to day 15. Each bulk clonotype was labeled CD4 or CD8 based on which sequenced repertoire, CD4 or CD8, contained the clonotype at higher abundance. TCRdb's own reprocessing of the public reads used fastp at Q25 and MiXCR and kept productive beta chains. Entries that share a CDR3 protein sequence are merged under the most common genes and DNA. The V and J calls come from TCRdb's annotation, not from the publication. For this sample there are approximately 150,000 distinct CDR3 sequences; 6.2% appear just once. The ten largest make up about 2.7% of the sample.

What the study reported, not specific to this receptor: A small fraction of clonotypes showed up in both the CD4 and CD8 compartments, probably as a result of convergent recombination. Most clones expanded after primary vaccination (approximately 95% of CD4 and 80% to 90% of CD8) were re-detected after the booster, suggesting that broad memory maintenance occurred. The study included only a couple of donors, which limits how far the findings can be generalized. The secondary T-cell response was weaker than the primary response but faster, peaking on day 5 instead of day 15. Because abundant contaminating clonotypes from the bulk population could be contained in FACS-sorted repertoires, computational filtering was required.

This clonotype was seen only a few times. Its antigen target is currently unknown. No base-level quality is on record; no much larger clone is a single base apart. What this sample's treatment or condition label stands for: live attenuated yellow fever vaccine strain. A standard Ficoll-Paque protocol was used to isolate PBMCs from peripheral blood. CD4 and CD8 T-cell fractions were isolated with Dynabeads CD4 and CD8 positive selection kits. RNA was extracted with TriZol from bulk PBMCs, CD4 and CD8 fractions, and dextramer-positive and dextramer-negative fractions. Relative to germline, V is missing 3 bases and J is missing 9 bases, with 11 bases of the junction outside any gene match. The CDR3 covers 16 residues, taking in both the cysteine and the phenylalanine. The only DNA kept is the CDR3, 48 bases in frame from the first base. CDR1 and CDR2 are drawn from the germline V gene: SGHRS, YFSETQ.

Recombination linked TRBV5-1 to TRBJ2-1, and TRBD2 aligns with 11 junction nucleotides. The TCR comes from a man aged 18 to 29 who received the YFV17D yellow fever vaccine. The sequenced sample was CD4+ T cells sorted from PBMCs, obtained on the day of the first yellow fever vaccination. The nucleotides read TGCGCCAGCAGCTCTTCGACTAGCGGGGTCTCTCCTGAGCAGTTCTTC. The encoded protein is CASSSSTSGVSPEQFF.